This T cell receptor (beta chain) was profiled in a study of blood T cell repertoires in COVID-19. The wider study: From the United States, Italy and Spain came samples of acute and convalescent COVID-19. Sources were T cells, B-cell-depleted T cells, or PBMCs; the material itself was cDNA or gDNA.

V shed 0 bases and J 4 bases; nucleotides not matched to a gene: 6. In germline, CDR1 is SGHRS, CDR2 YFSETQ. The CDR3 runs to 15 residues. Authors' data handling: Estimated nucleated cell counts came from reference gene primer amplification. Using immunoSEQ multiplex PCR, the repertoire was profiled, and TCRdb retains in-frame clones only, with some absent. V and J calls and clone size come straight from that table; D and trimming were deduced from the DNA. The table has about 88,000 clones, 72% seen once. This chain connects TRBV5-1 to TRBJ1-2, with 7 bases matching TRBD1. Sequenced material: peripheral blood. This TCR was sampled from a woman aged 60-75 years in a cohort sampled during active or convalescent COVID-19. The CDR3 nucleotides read TGCGCCAGCAGCTTGGGCGGGACAGCTGCCTATGGCTACACCTTC. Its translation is CASSLGGTAAYGYTF.